The 2 T cell receptor beta chains below all came from one sample that was sequenced in a study of blood T cell repertoires in COVID-19. Sequencing was performed with immunoSEQ multiplex PCR; in TCRdb, only in-frame clones are kept and a portion is missing. Here the sample spans about 140,000 clones, roughly 86% being singletons. The sequenced sample consisted of peripheral blood. The source of these receptors is a man aged 50 to 59 with active or convalescent COVID-19.

V gene TRBV5-8 combines with J gene TRBJ1-4, with 8 bases fitting TRBD1. Germline CDR1 and CDR2: SGHTS and YDEGEE. Losses at the gene ends were 4 bases for V and 7 bases for J; bases not matched to a gene: 3. This CDR3 spans 13 amino acids. In DNA, the CDR3 is TGTGCCAGCAGCGGACAGGGAGGTGAAAAACTGTTTTTT. Translating it yields CASSGQGGEKLFF.

This chain joins TRBV5-4 and TRBJ1-3; TRBD1 might be the D (5 bases). The CDR3 is 16 residues long. Trimming left V 4 bases short and J 3 bases short, with 17 bases between. Germline V gives CDR1 SGHNT, CDR2 YYREEE (reference sequence). The CDR3 region is CASSRLGGSVGNTIYF. CDR3 in DNA: TGTGCCAGCAGCCGTTTGGGGGGATCTGTTGGAAACACCATATATTTT.